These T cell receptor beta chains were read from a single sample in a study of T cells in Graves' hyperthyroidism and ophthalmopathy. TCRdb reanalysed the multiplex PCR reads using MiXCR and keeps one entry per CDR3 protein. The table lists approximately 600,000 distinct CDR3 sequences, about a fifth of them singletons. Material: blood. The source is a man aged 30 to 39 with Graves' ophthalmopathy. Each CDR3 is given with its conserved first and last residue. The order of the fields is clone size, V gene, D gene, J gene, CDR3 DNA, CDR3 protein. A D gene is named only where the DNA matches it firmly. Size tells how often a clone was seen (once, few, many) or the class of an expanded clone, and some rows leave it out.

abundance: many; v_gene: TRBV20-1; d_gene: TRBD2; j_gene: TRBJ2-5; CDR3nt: TGCAGTGCTTCCGATAGCGGGAGGGCCGTTAAGACCCAGTACTTC; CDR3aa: CSASDSGRAVKTQYF
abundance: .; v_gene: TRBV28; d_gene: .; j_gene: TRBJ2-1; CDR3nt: TGTGCCAGCAGTTTTCCCAGGACCCCCTCGTTCTTC; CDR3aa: CASSFPRTPSFF
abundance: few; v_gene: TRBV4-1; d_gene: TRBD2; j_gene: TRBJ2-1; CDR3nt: TGCGCCAGCAGCCACACGACTAGCGGGAGTAAGAATGAGCAGTTCTTC; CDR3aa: CASSHTTSGSKNEQFF
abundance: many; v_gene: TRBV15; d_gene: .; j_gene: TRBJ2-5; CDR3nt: TGTGCCACCAGCAGAGATCAGACAGTGCAAGAGACCCAGTACTTC; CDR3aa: CATSRDQTVQETQYF
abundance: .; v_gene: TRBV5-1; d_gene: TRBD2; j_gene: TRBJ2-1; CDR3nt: TGCGCCAGCAGCTCGGGAGGGGCATCAGGCGATGAGCAGTTCTTC; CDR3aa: CASSSGGASGDEQFF
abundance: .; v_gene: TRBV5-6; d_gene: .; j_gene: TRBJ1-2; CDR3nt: TGTGCCAGCAGCTTGACAGGGACACGGGGGAACTATGGCTACACCTTC; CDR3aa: CASSLTGTRGNYGYTF
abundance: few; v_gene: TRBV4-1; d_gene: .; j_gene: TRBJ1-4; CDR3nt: TGCGCCAGCAGCCAAGGCCCACGGGGAAGCGGTGAAAAACTGTTTTTT; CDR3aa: CASSQGPRGSGEKLFF
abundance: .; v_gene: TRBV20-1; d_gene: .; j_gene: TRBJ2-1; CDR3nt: TGCAGTGCTAGAGTTATGAGCATCCCCTACAATGAGCAGTTCTTC; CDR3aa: CSARVMSIPYNEQFF
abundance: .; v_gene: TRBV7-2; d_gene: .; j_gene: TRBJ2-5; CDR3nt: TGTGCCAGCAGCCGGGTAGGGACCCAGTACTTC; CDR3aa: CASSRVGTQYF
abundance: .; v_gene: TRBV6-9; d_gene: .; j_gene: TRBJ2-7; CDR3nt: TGTGCCAGCAGTTCTCCATCGTCAGCCCTACGTCCCGAGCAGTACTTC; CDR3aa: CASSSPSSALRPEQYF
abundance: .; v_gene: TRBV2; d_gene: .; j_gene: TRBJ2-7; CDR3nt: TGTGCCAGCATAAACGGGATCTCCTACGAGCAGTACTTC; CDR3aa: CASINGISYEQYF
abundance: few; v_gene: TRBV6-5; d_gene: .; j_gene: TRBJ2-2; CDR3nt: TGTGCCAGCAGTTACTCAATGACCGGGGAGCTGTTTTTT; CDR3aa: CASSYSMTGELFF
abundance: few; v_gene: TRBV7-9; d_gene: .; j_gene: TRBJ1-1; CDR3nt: TGTGCCAGCAGACTCCTCGACGGAGGGGACACTGAAGCTTTCTTT; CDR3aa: CASRLLDGGDTEAFF
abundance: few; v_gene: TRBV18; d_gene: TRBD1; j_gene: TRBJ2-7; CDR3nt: TGTGCCAGCTCACCAGGGACAGGGGGGTTCTACGAGCAGTACTTC; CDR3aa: CASSPGTGGFYEQYF
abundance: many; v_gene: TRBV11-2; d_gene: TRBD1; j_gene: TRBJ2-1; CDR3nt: TGTGCCAGCAGCTCTCAGGGGGTAGCAGGCAATGAGCAGTTCTTC; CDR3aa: CASSSQGVAGNEQFF
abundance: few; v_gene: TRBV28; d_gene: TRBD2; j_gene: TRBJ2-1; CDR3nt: TGTGCCAGCCACTTTATGGGTAGCGGGAGACATCGGAGCAATGAGCAGTTCTTC; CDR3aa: CASHFMGSGRHRSNEQFF
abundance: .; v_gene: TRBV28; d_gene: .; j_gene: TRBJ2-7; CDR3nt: TGTGCCAGCGCCACAGGATCCTACGAGCAGTACTTC; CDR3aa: CASATGSYEQYF
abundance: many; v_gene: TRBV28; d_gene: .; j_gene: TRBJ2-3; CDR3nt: TGTGCCAGCAGTTCTACAGGACTAACTGAATCCACAGATACGCAGTATTTT; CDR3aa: CASSSTGLTESTDTQYF
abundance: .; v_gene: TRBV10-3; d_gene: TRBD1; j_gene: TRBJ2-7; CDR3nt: TGTGCCATCAGTCCTGGGACAGGGCTGGGATCCGAGCAGTACTTC; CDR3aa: CAISPGTGLGSEQYF
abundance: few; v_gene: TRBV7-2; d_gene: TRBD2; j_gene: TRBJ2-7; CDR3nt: TGTGCCAGCAGCTTAACCGGGACTACCCACGAGCAGTACTTC; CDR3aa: CASSLTGTTHEQYF
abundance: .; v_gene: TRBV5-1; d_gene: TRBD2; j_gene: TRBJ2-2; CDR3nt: TGCGCCAGCGGGGCAGCGGGAGCCACCGGGGAGCTGTTTTTT; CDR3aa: CASGAAGATGELFF
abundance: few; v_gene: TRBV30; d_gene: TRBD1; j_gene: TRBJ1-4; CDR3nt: TGTGCCTGGAGTGCCCCCGGGACAGGGGGCGAAAAACTGTTTTTT; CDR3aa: CAWSAPGTGGEKLFF
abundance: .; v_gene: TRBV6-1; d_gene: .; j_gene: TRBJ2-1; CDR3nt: TGTGCCAGCAGTGAGGACAGCTTCTACAATGAGCAGTTCTTC; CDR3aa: CASSEDSFYNEQFF
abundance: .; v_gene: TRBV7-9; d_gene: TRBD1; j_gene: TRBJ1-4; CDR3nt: TGTGCCAGCAGCCTAATGCCGGGACAGACTAATGAAAAACTGTTTTTT; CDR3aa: CASSLMPGQTNEKLFF
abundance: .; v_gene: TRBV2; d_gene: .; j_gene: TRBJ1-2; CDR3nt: TGTGCCAGCAGGGTATCGGTGCTTAACTATGGCTACACCTTC; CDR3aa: CASRVSVLNYGYTF
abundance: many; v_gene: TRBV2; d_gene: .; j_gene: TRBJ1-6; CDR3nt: TGTGCCAGCAGTGAACAAGCCCTTAATAATTCACCCCTCCACTTT; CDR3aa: CASSEQALNNSPLHF
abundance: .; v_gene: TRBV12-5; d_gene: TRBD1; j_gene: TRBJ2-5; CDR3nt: TGTGCTAGTGGAAAAGACAGGGGCGAGACCCAGTACTTC; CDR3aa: CASGKDRGETQYF
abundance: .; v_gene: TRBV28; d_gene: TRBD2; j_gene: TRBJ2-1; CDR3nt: TGTGCCAGCAAATCCCAAGCGGGAGCCGCCGATGAGCAGTTCTTC; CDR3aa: CASKSQAGAADEQFF
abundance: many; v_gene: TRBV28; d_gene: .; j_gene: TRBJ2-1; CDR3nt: TGTGCCAGCAGTCCCGGACTAATCGGGGCCTACAATGAGCAGTTCTTC; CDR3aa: CASSPGLIGAYNEQFF
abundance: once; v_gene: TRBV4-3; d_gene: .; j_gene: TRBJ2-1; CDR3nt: TGCGCCAGCAGCCAAGCTTGGGGGTCTTTCTACAATGAGCAGTTCTTC; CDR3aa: CASSQAWGSFYNEQFF
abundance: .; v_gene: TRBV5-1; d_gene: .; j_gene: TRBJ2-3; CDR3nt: TGCGCCAGCAGCTTGGGCCTCGGGTCTAGCAGCACAGATACGCAGTATTTT; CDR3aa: CASSLGLGSSSTDTQYF
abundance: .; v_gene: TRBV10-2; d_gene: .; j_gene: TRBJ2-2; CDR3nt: TGCGCCAGCAGTGACCCTACTCAGGGTTCCGGGGAGCTGTTTTTT; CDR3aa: CASSDPTQGSGELFF
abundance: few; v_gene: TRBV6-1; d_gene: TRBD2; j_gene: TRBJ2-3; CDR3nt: TGTGCCAGCAGTGAACGGACTAGCGGGAGTGATACGCAGTATTTT; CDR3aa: CASSERTSGSDTQYF
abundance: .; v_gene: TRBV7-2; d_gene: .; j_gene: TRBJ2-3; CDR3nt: TGTGCCAGCAGTGTTACAGCGCGGCATACAGATACGCAGTATTTT; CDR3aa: CASSVTARHTDTQYF
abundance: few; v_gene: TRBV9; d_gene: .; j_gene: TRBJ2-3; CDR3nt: TGTGCCAGCAGCGGGGACGGGAGTAGGACAGATACGCAGTATTTT; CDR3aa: CASSGDGSRTDTQYF
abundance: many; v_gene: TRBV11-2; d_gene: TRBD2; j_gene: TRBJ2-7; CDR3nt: TGTGCCAGCAGCTCCCCCTCAGCGGGAACGCACTACGAGCAGTACTTC; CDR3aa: CASSSPSAGTHYEQYF
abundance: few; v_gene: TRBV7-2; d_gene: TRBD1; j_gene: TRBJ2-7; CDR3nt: TGTGCCAGCAGCTCCCCCGGACAGGGTCGATACGAGCAGTACTTC; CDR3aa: CASSSPGQGRYEQYF
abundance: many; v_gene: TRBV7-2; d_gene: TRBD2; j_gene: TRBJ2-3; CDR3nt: TGTGCCAGCAGCTTGGCGGGAGTCACAGATACGCAGTATTTT; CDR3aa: CASSLAGVTDTQYF
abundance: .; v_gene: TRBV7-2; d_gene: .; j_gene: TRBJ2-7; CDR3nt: TGTGCCAGCAGCTTAGCGGGCGCCTGGGAGCAGTACTTC; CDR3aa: CASSLAGAWEQYF
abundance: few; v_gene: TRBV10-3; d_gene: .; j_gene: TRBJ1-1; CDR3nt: TGTGCCACCCTCACGGGGAACACTGAAGCTTTCTTT; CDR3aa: CATLTGNTEAFF
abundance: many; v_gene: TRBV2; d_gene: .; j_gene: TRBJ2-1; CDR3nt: TGTGCCAGCAGCCCGGGACACTACGGGGCTGAGCAGTTCTTC; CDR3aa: CASSPGHYGAEQFF
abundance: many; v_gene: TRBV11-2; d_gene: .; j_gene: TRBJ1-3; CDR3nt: TGTGCCAGCAGCTTACGGTGGCGGGCAGCTTACTCTGGAAACACCATATATTTT; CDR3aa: CASSLRWRAAYSGNTIYF
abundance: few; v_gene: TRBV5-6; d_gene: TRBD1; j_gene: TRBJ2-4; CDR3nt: TGTGCCAGCAGCCTGAGACAGGGCGATCTAGCCAAAAACATTCAGTACTTC; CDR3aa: CASSLRQGDLAKNIQYF
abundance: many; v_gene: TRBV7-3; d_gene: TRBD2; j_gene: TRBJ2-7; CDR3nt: TGTGCCAGCAGCCCCTCGACTAGCGGGAGGGCCCACGAGCAGTACTTC; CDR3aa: CASSPSTSGRAHEQYF
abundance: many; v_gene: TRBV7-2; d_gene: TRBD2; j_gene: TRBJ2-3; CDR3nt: TGTGCCAGCAGCTTCCGCGGGAGGGGCGATACGCAGTATTTT; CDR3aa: CASSFRGRGDTQYF
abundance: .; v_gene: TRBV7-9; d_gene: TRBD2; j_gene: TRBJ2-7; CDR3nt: TGTCCCAGCAGCTCTCCTAGCGGGAGTGGGGGGTACGAGCAGTACTTC; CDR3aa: CPSSSPSGSGGYEQYF
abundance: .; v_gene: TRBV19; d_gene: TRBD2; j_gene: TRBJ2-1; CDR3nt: TGTGCCAGTACCCCCAGGAGCGGGAGGGCCTACAATGAGCAGTTCTTC; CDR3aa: CASTPRSGRAYNEQFF
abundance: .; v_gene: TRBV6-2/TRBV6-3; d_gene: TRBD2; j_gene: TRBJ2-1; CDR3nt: TGTGCCAGCAGTTACAGGGGGACTAGCCCCAATGAGCAGTTCTTC; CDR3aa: CASSYRGTSPNEQFF
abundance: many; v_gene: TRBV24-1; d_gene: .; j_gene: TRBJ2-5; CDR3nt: TGTGCCACCAGTGACAACCGGGACTACCAAGAGACCCAGTACTTC; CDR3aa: CATSDNRDYQETQYF
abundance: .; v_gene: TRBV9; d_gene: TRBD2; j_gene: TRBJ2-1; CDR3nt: TGTGCCAGCAGCGTAGTGCGGGAGGGTACGCGGAATGAGCAGTTCTTC; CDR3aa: CASSVVREGTRNEQFF
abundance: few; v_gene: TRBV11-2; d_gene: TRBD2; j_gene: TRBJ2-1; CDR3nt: TGTGCCAGCAGCTTACGCTCGACTAGCGGGAGCTACAATGAGCAGTTCTTC; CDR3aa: CASSLRSTSGSYNEQFF
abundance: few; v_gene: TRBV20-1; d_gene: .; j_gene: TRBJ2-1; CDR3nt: TGCAGTGCTCCGCAACGGAATGAGCAGTTCTTC; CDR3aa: CSAPQRNEQFF
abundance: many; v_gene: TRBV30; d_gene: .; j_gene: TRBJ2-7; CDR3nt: TGTGCCTGGAGTATGGGAACGGCGGGATCCTACGAGCAGTACTTC; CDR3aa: CAWSMGTAGSYEQYF
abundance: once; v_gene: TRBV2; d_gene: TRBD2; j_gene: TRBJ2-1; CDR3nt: TGTGCCAGCACTCCGACTAGCGGGGGGAGAGACAATGAGCAGTTCTTC; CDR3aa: CASTPTSGGRDNEQFF
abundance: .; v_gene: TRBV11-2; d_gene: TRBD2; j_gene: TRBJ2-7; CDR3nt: TGTGCCAGCAGTGGATCCCCGGGACTAGCGGGAGCAGAGCAGTACTTC; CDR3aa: CASSGSPGLAGAEQYF
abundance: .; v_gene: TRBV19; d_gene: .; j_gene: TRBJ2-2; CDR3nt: TGTGCCAGTAGTATCGGGGTCGGGGAGCTGTTTTTT; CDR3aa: CASSIGVGELFF
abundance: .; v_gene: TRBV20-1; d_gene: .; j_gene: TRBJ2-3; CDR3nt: TGCAGTGCTAAGGAGAAAACCCGCCGCACAGATACGCAGTATTTT; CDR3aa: CSAKEKTRRTDTQYF
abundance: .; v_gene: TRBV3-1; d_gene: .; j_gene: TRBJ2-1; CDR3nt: TGTGCCAGCAGCCAAGGAAGGAATCAGCAGTTCTTC; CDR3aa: CASSQGRNQQFF